These T cell receptor beta chains were read from a single sample in a study of CD8 T cells in ankylosing spondylitis. TCRdb analysed the 5' RACE reads with MiXCR anew, one entry per CDR3 protein. The profile covers roughly 86,000 distinct CDR3 sequences, with around 9.4% appearing a single time and 4.5% to 5.5% taken by the ten largest. Sequencing used blood, either unsorted or a sorted T cell fraction (not recorded which). The source of these receptors is a male donor with ankylosing spondylitis or in good health (not recorded which). The CDR3 runs from the conserved cysteine through the conserved F or W. D genes are given only for firm matches. The size entry is marked missing in some rows and otherwise reads once, few, many or a size class.

v_call	clone_size	j_call	d_call	cdr3_length	cdr3_nt	cdr3_aa
TRBV7-9	few	TRBJ2-2	TRBD1	16	TGTGCCAGCAGCCGGAGACAGGGTGATCGGACCGGGGAGCTGTTTTTT	CASSRRQGDRTGELFF
TRBV20-1	.	TRBJ2-5	.	12	TGCAGTGGGAGCAGGGTTCGAGAGACCCAGTACTTC	CSGSRVRETQYF
TRBV7-3	.	TRBJ2-1	.	15	TGTGCCAGCAGCTTCGGAACCGGGACCAGCAATGAGCAGTTCTTC	CASSFGTGTSNEQFF
TRBV6-1	many	TRBJ2-1	.	13	TGTGCCAGCAGAACGACTGGGAAAGATGAGCAGTTCTTC	CASRTTGKDEQFF
TRBV19	many	TRBJ1-5	.	15	TGTGCCAGTAGTATATGGCAGGCCAGCAATCAGCCCCAGCATTTT	CASSIWQASNQPQHF
TRBV20-1	many	TRBJ2-5	TRBD1	14	TGCAGTGCTAGACTTCCGGGACAGGGGGAGACCCAGTACTTC	CSARLPGQGETQYF
TRBV12-3/TRBV12-4	.	TRBJ2-2	.	19	TGTACCAGCTGTTTAGCGGCAGGGGGTGATCAGGCGAACACCGGGGAGCTGTTTTTT	CTSCLAAGGDQANTGELFF
TRBV13	many	TRBJ2-1	TRBD2	19	TGTGCCAGCAGCCCCGGACTAGCGGGGGGCGCCAGGAGAAACAATGAGCAGTTCTTC	CASSPGLAGGARRNNEQFF
TRBV7-9	.	TRBJ1-2	.	15	TGTGCCAGCAGCTTAGCAGGACCTACTAACTATGGCTACACCTTC	CASSLAGPTNYGYTF
TRBV5-1	many	TRBJ2-2	.	15	TGCGCCAGCAGCCTTGGGACGGCTAACACCGGGGAGCTGTTTTTT	CASSLGTANTGELFF
TRBV10-2	many	TRBJ1-2	.	15	TGCGCCAGCAGTGGACAAGCTACAGGGTTTGGTGGCTACACCTTC	CASSGQATGFGGYTF
TRBV7-9	many	TRBJ2-1	.	11	TGTGCCAGCACCATACCCAATGAGCAGTTCTTC	CASTIPNEQFF
TRBV7-2	few	TRBJ2-1	TRBD2	15	TGTGCCAGCAGCTTGGTCCGGGGGGGCCTAAATGAGCAGTTCTTC	CASSLVRGGLNEQFF
TRBV10-3	many	TRBJ2-5	TRBD1	15	TGTGCCATCAGTGACAGGACAGGGGAAACAGAGACCCAGTACTTC	CAISDRTGETETQYF
TRBV6-1	.	TRBJ2-7	.	14	TGTGCCAGCAGTGAAGTGGCAAGTAGCTACGAGCAGTACTTC	CASSEVASSYEQYF
TRBV5-6	few	TRBJ2-7	.	13	TGTGCCAGCAGCTTTGGCAGGCAGTACGAGCAGTACTTC	CASSFGRQYEQYF
TRBV6-1	many	TRBJ1-4	.	15	TGTGCCAGCAGTGAAAACAGCGCTGGACCCGAAAAACTGTTTTTT	CASSENSAGPEKLFF
TRBV15	many	TRBJ2-1	.	11	TGTGCCACCAGCCGCGAGGAGGAGCAGTTCTTC	CATSREEEQFF
TRBV6-1	many	TRBJ1-1	.	14	TGTGCCAGCACTGTGCTTAAGGGTGGCACTGAAGCTTTCTTT	CASTVLKGGTEAFF
TRBV4-2	many	TRBJ2-7	.	13	TGTGCCAGCAGCCAACAGCTCCCCTACGAGCAGTACTTC	CASSQQLPYEQYF
TRBV18	few	TRBJ1-1	.	17	TGTGCCAGCTCACTACTCCCCACGGGACTGCCGAACACTGAAGCTTTCTTT	CASSLLPTGLPNTEAFF
TRBV20-1	many	TRBJ2-7	.	14	TGCAGTGCTAGAGATGGCGGGGCTACCTACGAGCAGTACTTC	CSARDGGATYEQYF
TRBV15	many	TRBJ2-1	TRBD2	17	TGTGCCACCAGCAGACCGTTCTATAGCGGGGGGGATGATGAGCAGTTCTTC	CATSRPFYSGGDDEQFF
TRBV6-1	many	TRBJ1-2	.	14	TGTGCCAGCAGTGAAGGCCCGCGGAGCTATGGCTACACCTTC	CASSEGPRSYGYTF
TRBV7-2	.	TRBJ2-5	.	16	TGTGCCAGCAGCCGACGGGCAGGGGTGAGAGCAGAGACCCAGTACTTC	CASSRRAGVRAETQYF
TRBV7-8	many	TRBJ2-1	TRBD1	14	TGTGCCAGCAGCTTAAACGGACAGGGCAATGAGCAGTTCTTC	CASSLNGQGNEQFF
TRBV2	many	TRBJ2-3	.	15	TGTGCCAGCACCCCCGACGGGCTTTCGACAGATACGCAGTATTTT	CASTPDGLSTDTQYF
TRBV11-2	.	TRBJ2-7	.	17	TGTGCCAGCAGCTCGGGCGGTGCAAGGGCTTCATCCTACGAGCAGTACTTC	CASSSGGARASSYEQYF
TRBV23-1	.	TRBJ2-3	TRBD2	17	TGCGCCAGCAGCCGGCTCGGCGGGGGGCGAGACACAGATACGCAGTATTTT	CASSRLGGGRDTDTQYF
TRBV15	many	TRBJ2-1	TRBD2	18	TGTGCCACCAGCAGAGGACTAGCGGGGGGCTTTTCCTACAATGAGCAGTTCTTC	CATSRGLAGGFSYNEQFF
TRBV6-1	.	TRBJ2-6	.	16	TGTGCCAGCAGTCGTACAGGGAGGTCTGGGGCCAACGTCCTGACTTTC	CASSRTGRSGANVLTF
TRBV5-1	many	TRBJ1-4	TRBD1	16	TGCGCCAGCAGCCCGGGGGACAGCTTAAAGGGGGAAAAACTGTTTTTT	CASSPGDSLKGEKLFF
TRBV7-9	many	TRBJ1-5	.	14	TGTGCCAGCAGCTTATCGGAGTACGGACAGCCCCAGCATTTT	CASSLSEYGQPQHF
TRBV12-5	.	TRBJ2-3	.	13	TGTGCTAGTGGTCGTGGCTCTTGGGGTACGCAGTATTTT	CASGRGSWGTQYF
TRBV12-3/TRBV12-4	many	TRBJ2-7	TRBD1	15	TGTGCCAGCAGCCCCGGGACAGGGCATTCCTACGAGCAGTACTTC	CASSPGTGHSYEQYF
TRBV6-1	many	TRBJ2-7	.	12	TGTGCCAGCAGGGACGGGCGGGGCGAGCAGTACTTC	CASRDGRGEQYF
TRBV19	many	TRBJ2-2	.	14	TGTGCCAGTTCCCCCGCCCTGGTTTCCGGGGAGCTGTTTTTT	CASSPALVSGELFF
TRBV20-1	many	TRBJ1-3	.	14	TGCAGTGCTACGCGGACCTTGGGAGGAAACACCATATATTTT	CSATRTLGGNTIYF
TRBV4-1	.	TRBJ2-7	.	15	TGCGCCAGCAGCCAAGAGGGGACCAACTCCTACGAGCAGTACTTC	CASSQEGTNSYEQYF
TRBV6-2/TRBV6-3	many	TRBJ2-1	TRBD2	16	TGTGCCAGCAGGTCCTTTAGCGGGGGGGCCAACGGTGAGCAGTTCTTC	CASRSFSGGANGEQFF
TRBV11-3	.	TRBJ2-4	TRBD1	20	TGTGCCAGCAGCTTAGGTCATGGGACAGGGGGCTCGTTGGCCAAAAACATTCAGTACTTC	CASSLGHGTGGSLAKNIQYF
TRBV6-5	many	TRBJ2-2	TRBD2	11	TGTGCCACCCTTGGGGGGGGTGTGCTGTTTTTT	CATLGGGVLFF
TRBV6-1	many	TRBJ1-1	TRBD1	18	TGTGCCAGCAGGGGAGCCGGGACAGGGGTGACAAGGGACACTGAAGCTTTCTTT	CASRGAGTGVTRDTEAFF
TRBV12-3/TRBV12-4	once	TRBJ2-4	TRBD2	16	TGTGCCAGCAGTTTAGCGCCGACTAGCGGTCGAAACATTCAGTACTTC	CASSLAPTSGRNIQYF
TRBV5-5	many	TRBJ2-7	TRBD2	15	TGTGCCAGCAGCTCCCTAGCGGGGGGGCCCTACGAGCAGTACTTC	CASSSLAGGPYEQYF
TRBV27	many	TRBJ1-5	.	13	TGTGCCAGCAGTCCTGGGGTAAATCAGCCCCAGCATTTT	CASSPGVNQPQHF
TRBV29-1	many	TRBJ1-1	.	14	TGCAGCGTTGAGTCGCAAGCTGTGGGCACTGAAGCTTTCTTT	CSVESQAVGTEAFF
TRBV11-2	many	TRBJ2-3	TRBD2	20	TGTGCCAGCAGCTTCGTCCGCCGGGGACTAGCGATGCCCAGCACAGATACGCAGTATTTT	CASSFVRRGLAMPSTDTQYF
TRBV5-5	many	TRBJ1-6	.	17	TGTGCCAGCAGCTTGGCCGGCTCCAGGAGGGGTAATTCACCCCTCCACTTT	CASSLAGSRRGNSPLHF
TRBV5-6	many	TRBJ2-2	TRBD1	16	TGTGCCAGCAGCCGCATACAGGGGTCGAACACCGGGGAGCTGTTTTTT	CASSRIQGSNTGELFF
TRBV7-2	many	TRBJ2-5	.	14	TGTGCCAGCAGCGGCTCCGGGACACATGAGACCCAGTACTTC	CASSGSGTHETQYF
TRBV7-6	few	TRBJ2-5	.	14	TGTGCCAGCAGCTTTTGGGGGGGCCGAGAGACCCAGTACTTC	CASSFWGGRETQYF
TRBV6-1	many	TRBJ2-7	.	13	TGTGCCAGCAGTGCCGGACCCGGCTACGAGCAGTACTTC	CASSAGPGYEQYF
TRBV2	many	TRBJ1-2	.	14	TGTGCCAGCAGTGAATTGGGGGGTGGCTATGGCTACACCTTC	CASSELGGGYGYTF